This T cell receptor beta chain was sequenced during a study of T-cell memory formation after mild COVID-19. The CDR3 spans 15 residues. V dropped 2 bases and J dropped 7 bases, with 17 bases sitting between them. This clonotype was picked up a small number of times. Its matching antigen is unknown. A single record per CDR3 protein comes from TCRdb applying MiXCR to the 5' RACE reads. The sample records about 360,000 distinct CDR3 sequences, approximately 14% being singletons. Regarding the study as a whole: CD4+ clones that contracted lay mainly in CM and EM; CD8+ ones lay in EMRA.

The chain has TRBV12-3 or TRBV12-4 and TRBJ2-5; possibly TRBD1 or TRBD2 for D (5 bases each). The sample was PBMCs or a T cell subset sorted from them (not recorded which). The receptor was isolated from a man aged 18 to 30 who had mild COVID-19 (a few samples of this study predate the infection). Cell type and time point are not known. CDR3 in amino acids: CASSLWGGPGRTQYF. In nucleotides, the CDR3 is TGTGCCAGCAGTTTATGGGGCGGTCCGGGGAGGACCCAGTACTTC.